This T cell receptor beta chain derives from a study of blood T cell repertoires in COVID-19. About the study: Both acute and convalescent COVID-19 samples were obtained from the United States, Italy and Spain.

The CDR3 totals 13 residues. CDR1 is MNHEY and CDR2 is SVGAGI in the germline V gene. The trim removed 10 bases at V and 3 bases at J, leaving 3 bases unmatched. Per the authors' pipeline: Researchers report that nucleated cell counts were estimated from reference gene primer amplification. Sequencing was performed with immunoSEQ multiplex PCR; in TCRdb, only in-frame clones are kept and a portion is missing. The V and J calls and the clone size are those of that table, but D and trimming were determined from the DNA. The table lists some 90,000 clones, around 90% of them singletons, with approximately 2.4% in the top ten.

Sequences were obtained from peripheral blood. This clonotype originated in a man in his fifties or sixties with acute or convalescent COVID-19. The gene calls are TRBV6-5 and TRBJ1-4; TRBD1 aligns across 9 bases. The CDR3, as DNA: TGTGCCACCGGGACAGGGTCTAATGAAAAACTGTTTTTT. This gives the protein CATGTGSNEKLFF.